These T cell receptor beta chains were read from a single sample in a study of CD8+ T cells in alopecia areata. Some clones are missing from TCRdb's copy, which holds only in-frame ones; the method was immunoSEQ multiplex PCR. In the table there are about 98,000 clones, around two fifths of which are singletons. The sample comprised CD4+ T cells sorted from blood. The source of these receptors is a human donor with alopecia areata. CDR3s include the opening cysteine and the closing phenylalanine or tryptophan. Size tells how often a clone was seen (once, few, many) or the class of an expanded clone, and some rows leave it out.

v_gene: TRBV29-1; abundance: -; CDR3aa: CSAQQGGATDTQYF
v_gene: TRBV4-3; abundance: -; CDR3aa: CASSLTKGTGNGYTF
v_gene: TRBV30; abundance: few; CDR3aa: CAWRRTWTDKETQYF
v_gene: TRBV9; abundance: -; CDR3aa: CASSVDALQETQYF
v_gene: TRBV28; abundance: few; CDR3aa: CASSPLRGRGTDTQYF
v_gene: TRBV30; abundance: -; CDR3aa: CAWKPGGPNTETQYF
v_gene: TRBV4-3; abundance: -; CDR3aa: CASSLTSGRGNEQFF
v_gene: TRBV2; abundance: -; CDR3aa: CASSEGRNSF
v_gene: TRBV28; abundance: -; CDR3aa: CASRRQGRGGYTF
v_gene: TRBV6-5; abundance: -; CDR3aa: CASRSFRAEAFF
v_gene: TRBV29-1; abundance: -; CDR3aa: CSEMIGRETQYF
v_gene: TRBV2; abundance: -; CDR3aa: CASTKRGSYGYTF
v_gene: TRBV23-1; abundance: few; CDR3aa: CASSHPPTRGHINQPQHF
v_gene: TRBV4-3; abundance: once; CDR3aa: CASSQDWGRTYNEQFF
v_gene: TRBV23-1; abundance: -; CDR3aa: CASKSTGSYEQYF
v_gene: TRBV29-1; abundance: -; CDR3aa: CSVEDQGAPGLASTDTQYF
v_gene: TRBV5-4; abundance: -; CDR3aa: CASSLADQAHNSPLHF
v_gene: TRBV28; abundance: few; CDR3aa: CASAGVDYGYTF
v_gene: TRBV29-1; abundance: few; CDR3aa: CSGSRTENTGELFF
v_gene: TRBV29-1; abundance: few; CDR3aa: CSVEESVQYF
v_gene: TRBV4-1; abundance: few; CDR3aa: CASSQLTGLAGDEQYF
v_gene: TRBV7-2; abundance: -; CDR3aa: CASSLGSNEQFF
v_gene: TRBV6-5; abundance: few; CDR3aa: CASRMEPSGNTIYF
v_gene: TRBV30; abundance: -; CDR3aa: CAWSIDRETQYF
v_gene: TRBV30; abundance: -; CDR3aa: CAWSLQGVTEAFF
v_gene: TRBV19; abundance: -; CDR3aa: CASSGGRDQPQHF
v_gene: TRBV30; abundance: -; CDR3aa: CAWGPGTGGKANVLTF
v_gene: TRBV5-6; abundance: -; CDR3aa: CASLYIGTPSQSEQYF
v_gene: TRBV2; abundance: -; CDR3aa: CASSSGTGHQPQHF
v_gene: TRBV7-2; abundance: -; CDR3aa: CASSPRDYTTDTQYF
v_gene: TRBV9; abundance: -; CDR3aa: CASSATSGSYNEQFF
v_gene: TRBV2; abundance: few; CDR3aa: CASIPRRATGQETQYF
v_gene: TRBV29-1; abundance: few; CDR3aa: CSVQGWNEQFF
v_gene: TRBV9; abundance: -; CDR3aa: CASSVVGATAFTGELFF
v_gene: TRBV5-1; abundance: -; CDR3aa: CASSSEGGTDTQYF
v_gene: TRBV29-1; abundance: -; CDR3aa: CSVRPYTSGGVNNEQFF
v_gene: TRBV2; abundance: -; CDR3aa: CASSDPGPRKETQYF
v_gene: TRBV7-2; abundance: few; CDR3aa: CASSLLRGGYGYTF
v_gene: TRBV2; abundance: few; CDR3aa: CASNQRSTDTQYF
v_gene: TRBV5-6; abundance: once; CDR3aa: CASSLALGDFYEQYF
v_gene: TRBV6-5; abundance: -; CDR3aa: CASSYSRDSNQPQHF
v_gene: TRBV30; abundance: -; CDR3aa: CAWRRVVYTF
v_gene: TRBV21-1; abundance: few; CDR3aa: CASSNGCYEQYF
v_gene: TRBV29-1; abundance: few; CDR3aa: CSVAGTGETRWGYTF
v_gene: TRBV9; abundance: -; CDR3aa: CASSLAAGGRETQYF